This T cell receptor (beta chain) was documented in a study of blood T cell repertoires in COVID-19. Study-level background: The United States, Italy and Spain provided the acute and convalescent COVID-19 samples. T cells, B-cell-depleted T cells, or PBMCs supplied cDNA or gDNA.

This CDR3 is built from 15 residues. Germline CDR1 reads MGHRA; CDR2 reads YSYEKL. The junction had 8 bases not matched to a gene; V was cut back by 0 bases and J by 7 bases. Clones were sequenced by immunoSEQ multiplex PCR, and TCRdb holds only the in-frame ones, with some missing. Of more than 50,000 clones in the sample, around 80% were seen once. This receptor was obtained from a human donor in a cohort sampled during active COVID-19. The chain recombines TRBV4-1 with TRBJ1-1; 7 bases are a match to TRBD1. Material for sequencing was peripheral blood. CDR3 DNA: TGCGCCAGCAGCCAAGATGTTGGGACAGCGTATGAAGCTTTCTTT. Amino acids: CASSQDVGTAYEAFF.